Given below is one T cell receptor beta chain in context. The antigen remains undetermined. This sample was included in a study of response to subunit inactivated influenza vaccine. Study conclusions and caveats: Each seasonal influenza vaccination recruits few new T cells, the authors suggested.

TCRdb called the RT-PCR reads again in MiXCR, with one record for every CDR3 protein. The table has roughly 760,000 distinct CDR3 sequences, about 20% seen once. The clonotype was recovered from a man in his fifties who received an inactivated influenza vaccine. Here the sequenced sample was PBMCs from blood, taken 5 to 6 days after vaccination.

In DNA form, the CDR3 reads TGTGCCAGCAGAGTCCCCCGGGGAGCGGTAGGTGAGCAGTTCTTC. Protein product: CASRVPRGAVGEQFF. V usage is TRBV28 and J usage is TRBJ2-1; tentative D call: TRBD2 (5 bases). Trimming pared 6 bases from V and 9 bases from J, leaving 21 bases between. CDR1 MDHEN and CDR2 SYDVKM come from the germline V gene. The CDR3 loop spans 15 amino acids.